This T cell receptor (beta chain) came from a study of vaccination effects on CD4 cells after COVID-19. The sample holds a few counts of this clone. Its target is not known. The germline V gene encodes CDR1 PRHDT and CDR2 FYEKMQ (reference sequence). The CDR3 sequence is 15 residues long. Losses at the gene ends were 4 bases for V and 4 bases for J; bases not matched to a gene: 7. The repertoire was sequenced with immunoSEQ multiplex PCR; TCRdb's copy has only in-frame clones and lacks some. The table includes tens of thousands of clones, around 69% detected once. Having been cultured for ten to eleven days, the cells underwent CD4+ T cell isolation. BNT162b2 vaccine or mRNA-1273 vaccine was given to participants in two doses.

This chain joins TRBV13 and TRBJ1-2, with 9 nucleotides matching TRBD1. The clonotype was recovered from a human donor who received a COVID-19 vaccine. The sequenced sample was CD4+ T cells from PBMCs cultured without peptide, obtained after COVID-19 vaccination. CDR3 in amino acids: CASSSNYRGLYGYTF. CDR3 sequence (DNA): TGTGCCAGCAGCTCCAACTACAGGGGGCTCTATGGCTACACCTTC.